This record concerns one TCR beta chain sequence. What it binds is not known. V was pared by 4 bases and J by 3 bases, with 8 bases of the junction left unmatched. Per germline, CDR1 SEHNR and CDR2 FQNEAQ (reference sequence). The CDR3 has 15 amino acids. A multiplex PCR was run with 60 Vbeta primers and 13 Jbeta primers. In the authors' workflow: In a later analysis, around 87 million unique TCR beta chains included roughly 11 million shared by two or more donors. Some clones are missing from TCRdb's copy, which holds only in-frame ones; the method was immunoSEQ multiplex PCR. V and J calls and clone size are copied from that table; D and trimming were computed from the DNA. The top ten hold more than 0.75% of the sample, which has under 200,000 clones, roughly 80% seen once. The data stem from a study of cytomegalovirus exposure and HLA in healthy donors. Study observations and caveats: Immune exposure information available was restricted to CMV serostatus. When analyzed later, the rates of TCR association showed variation by HLA locus, with DRB1 the most and HLA-C the fewest. Three chains tied to CMV proved CMV antigen-specific in vitro.

Sequencing input: PBMCs. J is TRBJ2-7 and V is TRBV7-9, with 8 bases that match TRBD1. This clonotype was sampled from a girl aged 2 to 9 in good health and CMV-seropositive. In nucleotides, the CDR3 is TGTGCCAGCAGCTGGGTTGGGACAGGTCACTACGAGCAGTACTTC. Translation gives CASSWVGTGHYEQYF. The complete variable domain, with remaining parts taken from reference TRBV7-9 and TRBJ2-7, reads DTGVSQNPRHKITKRGQNVTFRCDPISEHNRLYWYRQTLGQGPEFLTYFQNEAQLEKSRLLSDRFSAERPKGSFSTLEIQRTEQGDSAMYLCASSWVGTGHYEQYFGPGTRLTVT.